The 5 T cell receptor beta chains below come from one sample, sequenced in a study of CD8 T cells in ankylosing spondylitis. Study-wide points: Ankylosing spondylitis blood appeared to be characterized by a TCR beta motif of several highly homologous variants.

No antigens are known for them. TCRdb independently ran MiXCR on the 5' RACE reads; one entry per CDR3 protein. Of 700,000 or so distinct CDR3 sequences in the sample, over 15% were seen once. The specimen sequenced was blood, either unsorted or a sorted T cell fraction (not recorded which). These receptors were taken from a male donor with ankylosing spondylitis.

This clonotype was seen a few times. This chain uses TRBV7-9 with TRBJ2-7; TRBD2 agrees at 8 bases. This CDR3 has 16 amino acids. The germline gives CDR1 SEHNR, CDR2 FQNEAQ (reference sequence). After removal of 1 base from V and 0 bases from J, the junction contained 5 bases not matched to a gene. The CDR3 loop is CASSLDPGTSSYEQYF. The CDR3 DNA reads as TGTGCCAGCAGCTTAGACCCAGGGACTAGCTCCTACGAGCAGTACTTC.

This clonotype was counted between two and nine times. The chain recombines TRBV3-1 with TRBJ1-4, with 8 nucleotides matching TRBD1. J was trimmed by 8 bases and V by 0 bases; bases with no gene match: 5. CDR1 and CDR2 (germline): LGHDT, YNNKEL (reference sequence). This CDR3 is built from 15 residues. CDR3 region: CASSQDARGREKLFF. The CDR3 bases are TGTGCCAGCAGCCAAGATGCCAGGGGGCGAGAAAAACTGTTTTTT.

Ten or more counts support this clonotype. The chain employs TRBV27 and TRBJ1-5; D is undetermined. The V end was cut by 4 bases, the J end by 0 bases, with 7 bases between. Germline V gene lookup returns CDR1 MNHEY and CDR2 SMNVEV (reference sequence). CDR3 length: 14 residues. In DNA form, the CDR3 reads TGTGCCAGCAGTTCAACAGCTAGCAATCAGCCCCAGCATTTT. Protein: CASSSTASNQPQHF.

V is TRBV15 and J is TRBJ2-1; D is uncertain. Germline values: CDR1 LNHNV, CDR2 YYDKDF (reference sequence). Deletions cut 7 bases from V and 0 bases from J, with 10 bases between. The CDR3 runs to 14 residues. CDR3 bases: TGTGCCACCACACTCGGGCCCTCCTACAATGAGCAGTTCTTC. Protein product: CATTLGPSYNEQFF.

This rearrangement joins TRBV12-3 or TRBV12-4 to TRBJ1-5, with 9 nucleotides matching TRBD1. Unmatched junction bases numbered 10, after V lost 5 bases and J lost 5 bases. The CDR3 is 16 amino acids. In DNA, the CDR3 is TGTGCCAGCAGTATACTCGTGACAGGGGGGGATCAGCCCCAGCATTTT. Amino acids: CASSILVTGGDQPQHF.